This T cell receptor beta chain was captured by sequencing in a study of cytomegalovirus exposure and HLA in healthy donors (dated by TCRdb to the late 2010s). General notes on the study: According to an earlier analysis of several hundred of the donors, about 179 million T cells yielded some 120 million unique TCR beta sequences and about 300 Gb of sequence data. An early release that covered about 600 HLA-typed donors contained approximately 300 gigabases of sequencing data and tens of millions of unique TCR sequences. Among the roughly 410 genotyped donors, more than 70% belonged to the genetic ancestry cluster associated with self-reported Caucasian donors. The study aimed to test whether signatures of past pathogen exposure could be identified by cataloging public T cell receptors. Using immunosequencing, the study profiled T cell repertoires from about 610 subjects and related those repertoires to cytomegalovirus serostatus. Along with the roughly 670-subject first cohort, a separate validation cohort of 120 different subjects was used. To predict cytomegalovirus infection status, the study brought together high-throughput TCR immunosequencing, statistical association of individual TCRs with disease status, and machine learning. To study patterns of TCR occurrence, a later analysis re-analyzed previously published TCR beta repertoires from 550 to 800 donors and added high-resolution HLA genotyping. In the later analysis, no new phenotypic data were used to find candidate immune exposures; instead, reliance was placed on TCR beta sequences and their occurrence across donors. An earlier analysis of 450 to 750 of the donors used high-throughput TCR beta sequencing to judge whether each TCR beta V gene segment behaved as functional or pseudogenic. Donor age, sex, ethnicity and CMV serostatus were compiled alongside the repertoire data. A later genetic analysis took genome-wide SNP genotypes for about 55% of the 666 donors and used that subset as a discovery cohort. Every discovery cohort repertoire had been produced on one sequencing platform. HLA typing covered class I and class II loci at four-digit resolution. The number of typed donors differed by locus: about 620-630 for A, B, C, DRB1 and DQB1; approximately 540 for DQA1; over 600 for DPA1; and around 490 for DPB1. Roughly 5 DR-DQ haplotypes were treated as single units for association and clustering because of strong linkage in the cohort. Among roughly 400 genotyped donors of the cohort, an average of around 220,000 unique TCR beta nucleotide sequences was sequenced per donor, of which about 19% were non-productive.

In total, approximately 690 healthy bone marrow donors made up the cohort. At the time of sampling, every cohort member was nominally healthy, though immune exposures that went unrecorded were likely present. The donor was CMV seronegative and was included in the group of a few hundred seronegative cohort members. A peripheral blood sample was collected from each donor, and TCR beta sequencing was performed on peripheral blood mononuclear cells. The Qiagen DNeasy Blood Extraction Kit was used to extract genomic DNA from the blood cell samples. With regard to this clone: Its antigen is currently not known. No base quality values were provided; no much bigger clone lies one nucleotide off.

Looking up the germline V gene yields CDR1 KGHSH and CDR2 LQKENI. The CDR3 goes from the cysteine to the phenylalanine over 12 residues. Solely the CDR3 DNA is kept, with 36 bases framed from the first base. A distance of 10 bases separates the germline ends of V and J, which lose 6 bases and 5 bases respectively. Paper-wide results and their limitations: Strong co-occurrence of HLA alleles, especially DR and DQ, made assigning TCR associations to individual alleles difficult. Several of the top co-occurrence clusters appeared to be linked to parvovirus B19, influenza, CMV and Epstein-Barr virus, according to a later analysis. In a later analysis, TCR association rates were found to vary across HLA loci, with the most associated TCRs seen for DRB1 alleles and the fewest for HLA-C alleles. Because HLA typing was unavailable for some donors at each locus, only the typed subset was used in association tests. Around 16 rarely observed V segments, including chromosome 9 orphons, were excluded from the earlier analysis of several hundred of the donors because counts were too low. Most TCR sequences were seen in very few donors, while some public TCRs were found in many individuals. In a later analysis, 16,951 TCR beta sequences were associated with specific HLA alleles at a false discovery rate of 0.05. It was suggested by the authors that the approach could potentially be generalized to other disease states and immunological phenotypes. The presence/absence analyses assumed that sequencing depth was roughly uniform across donors, and that assumption may not be true. In a later analysis, most CMV-associated TCR beta chains were found to appear HLA-restricted, with HLA associations seemingly driven largely by CMV exposure. In a later analysis, HLA-associated TCR beta chains showed more clonal expansion and lower generation probabilities than non-associated chains that were equally common. Some IMGT-functional V segments, including TRBV6-2 and TRBV6-3, could not be told apart with the 87-base-pair reads, so those segments were excluded. Linkage disequilibrium might explain the correlated functional status among segregating V segments, but an unknown experimental factor could not be ruled out. In an earlier analysis of approximately 590 of the donors, most TCR beta V segments appeared in productive rearrangements about 87% or about 30% of the time, broadly matching IMGT annotations. A few of the identified cytomegalovirus-associated TCR beta chains were confirmed in vitro to be specific for cytomegalovirus antigens. Cytomegalovirus status was reported to be diagnosed by the classifier with high specificity and sensitivity in both the original and validation cohorts. In a later genetic analysis, a missense DCLRE1C variant was associated with V-gene and J-gene trimming of TCR beta chains, and the association was replicated in an independent cohort. A further reported finding was that TCR beta sequences accurately predicted the HLA-A and HLA-B alleles for most subjects in the first cohort. The study listed 150 to 200 TCR beta chains as associated with cytomegalovirus. A later genetic analysis reported fewer N-insertions in productive TCRs among donors in an Asian-associated ancestry cluster than the roughly 670-donor mean. The cohort was sequenced for TCR beta chains only, and without alpha or paired-chain data the features that could be detected were limited. Immune exposure information for the cohort was limited to CMV serostatus. A group of highly shared sequence variants was considered likely to be a technical artifact of the sequencing pipeline.

Library construction relied on the immunoSEQ multiplex PCR assay. For the multiplex PCR, a mixture combining 60 forward primers for TCR Vbeta segments and 13 reverse primers for TCR Jbeta segments was used. Amplification of the CDR3 region of rearranged TCR beta genes was performed with a multiplex PCR assay on genomic DNA. The amplified TCR beta libraries were sequenced on the Illumina HiSeq System as 87-base-pair reads. As for the authors' bioinformatics: In a later analysis, 77 million or so unique TCR beta chains were counted across the 666 repertoires, and roughly 10 million of these chains were shared by at least two donors. To remove PCR and sequencing errors, raw reads were error-corrected and collapsed into unique sequences using a nearest-neighbor algorithm that merged closely related sequences. V, D and J gene segments were assigned by aligning CDR3 sequences to IMGT reference sequences. Each retained sequence needed at least a six-nucleotide match to both a V gene segment and a J gene segment. A rearrangement counted as productive if the CDR3 had no stop codons and remained in frame with V and J, and every other rearrangement counted as non-productive. Following IMGT convention, CDR3 was defined as the stretch from the second conserved V-encoded cysteine up to the conserved J-encoded phenylalanine. In an earlier analysis of 500 to 650 of the donors, sequences lacking an unambiguous match to a single V gene segment were excluded. An earlier analysis of 500 to 700 of the donors classified V segments as functional when productive rearrangements were above 56.7% and as segregating when the standard deviation between donors was above 5%. A statistical classification framework was built to diagnose cytomegalovirus status from the catalog of TCR beta chain sequences. In a later analysis, TCR nucleotide sequences were compared against IMGT/GENE-DB human TR gene sequences so that V and J genes could be assigned. In a later analysis, CDR3 sequences and most-parsimonious VDJ recombination scenarios were assigned using the TCRdist pipeline. In a later analysis, every TCR beta chain was defined by the combination of its CDR3 amino acid sequence and its V-gene family, and reads without a unique V-gene family were dropped. To address suspected cross-contamination and a sequencing artifact, a later analysis removed around 590 highly shared, low-generation-probability nucleotide sequences. In a later analysis, a clonal expansion index for each public chain was calculated from normalized within-repertoire ranks of inferred template counts. A later analysis computed generation probabilities with a VDJ recombination model fitted to out-of-frame rearrangements, and checked the results against IGoR. A later analysis scored TCR-TCR, TCR-HLA and TCR-CMV co-occurrence with hypergeometric tests, applying a repertoire-size bias correction to TCR pairs. To estimate false discovery rates, a later analysis permuted the HLA or CMV assignments 20 times. A later analysis grouped co-occurring TCRs with DBSCAN, adding TCRdist sequence similarity when clustering within HLA-allele-positive subsets. Repertoires with fewer than 30,000 or more than 120,000 public chains, plus five repertoires with anomalous nucleotide sharing, were excluded from co-occurrence clustering. In its TCRdb copy, this immuneACCESS table keeps in-frame sequences only and misses some clones. Where compared with another copy, unresolved V genes explain less than half of these, and the others have no known cause. Clone size and V and J calls were adopted from that table, with D and trimming inferred from the DNA. The sample has approximately 100,000 clones on record, around 83% of them singletons. The ten largest clones take up approximately 1.2% of the sample.

The rearranged chain carries TRBV18 and TRBJ2-5, and TRBD2 may be the D gene, going by 6 matching bases. Sequencing was carried out using PBMCs. This TCR was sampled from a woman aged 18-30 years in good health and CMV-seronegative. CDR3 reads: CASSLALETQYF. Read as DNA, the sequence is TGTGCCAGCTCGCTAGCGTTGGAGACCCAGTACTTC. Full variable domain (CDR3 extended with the reference TRBV18 and TRBJ2-5 proteins): NAGVMQNPRHLVRRRGQEARLRCSPMKGHSHVYWYRQLPEEGLKFMVYLQKENIIDESGMPKERFSAEFPKEGPSILRIQQVVRGDSAAYFCASSLALETQYFGPGTRLLVL.